One sample yielded the 8 T cell receptor beta chains listed below, sequenced in a study of T cell responses to AZD1222 COVID-19 vaccine. Profiling relied on immunoSEQ multiplex PCR, and the TCRdb table lists in-frame clones only, not all of them. The sample yields 100,000 to 120,000 clones, around nine tenths seen once. The material was peripheral blood, obtained on day 0 of AZD1222 vaccination. The source is an adult in good health.

In its sample, this clone was seen once. The V call is TRBV6-2 or TRBV6-3, the J call TRBJ1-5; 11 bases agree with TRBD1. J gave up 6 bases and V 5 bases, and 9 bases lay outside the gene matches. The CDR3 is 16 residues long. From germline, CDR1 is MNHEY and CDR2 SVGEGT. CDR3 sequence: CASSTPGTGGSQPQHF. The CDR3, as DNA: TGTGCCAGCAGTACACCCGGGACAGGGGGATCTCAGCCCCAGCATTTT.

The chain couples TRBV7-3 to TRBJ1-2; tentatively, D is TRBD1 (6 bases). The length of the CDR3 is 14 residues. Germline assignment: CDR1 SGHTA and CDR2 FQGTGA. V was trimmed by 5 bases and J by 2 bases, leaving 12 bases between them. DNA of the CDR3: TGTGCCAGCAGCCCCTTTCAGGGGAACTATGGCTACACCTTC. Amino acid sequence: CASSPFQGNYGYTF.

The CDR3 coding sequence is TGTGCCAGCAGCGGGACCGGGGGGTCCAATCAGCCCCAGCATTTT. Translated, it gives CASSGTGGSNQPQHF. The genes are TRBV5-8 and TRBJ1-5, with D perhaps matching TRBD1 (5 bases). V was cut by 4 bases and J by 3 bases, with 14 bases left in between. The CDR3 covers 15 residues. Germline CDR1 SGHTS, CDR2 YDEGEE. Combining the CDR3 with reference TRBV5-8 and TRBJ1-5 gives the whole variable domain EAGVTQSPTHLIKTRGQQATLRCSPISGHTSVYWYQQALGLGLQFLLWYDEGEERNRGNFPPRFSGRQFPNYSSELNVNALELEDSALYLCASSGTGGSNQPQHFGDGTRLSIL.

This sequence joins TRBV27 and TRBJ1-3; D gene ambiguous. The CDR3 loop spans 15 amino acids. With 6 bases removed from V and 0 bases from J, the gap between germline ends came to 12 bases. CDR1 MNHEY and CDR2 SMNVEV come from the germline V gene (reference sequence). In nucleotides, the CDR3 is TGTGCCAGCAGCCGAATCCCAATCTCTGGAAACACCATATATTTT. Translated: CASSRIPISGNTIYF.

As DNA, the CDR3 is TGTGCCAGCAGCTTGCTTCCAGCGGGAGTCCCTACTTCCTACAATGAGCAGTTCTTC. Translation gives CASSLLPAGVPTSYNEQFF. The genes are TRBV5-6 and TRBJ2-1; TRBD2 matches 8 bases. Germline trimming cut 1 base from V and 1 base from J; bases unmatched to any gene: 13. The CDR3 runs 19 residues. Germline loops: CDR1 SGHDT, CDR2 YYEEEE.

This rearrangement joins TRBV28 to TRBJ1-2; D remains unclear. This CDR3 has 13 amino acids. Looked up from germline, CDR1 is MDHEN and CDR2 is SYDVKM. V was pared by 5 bases and J by 8 bases, with 15 bases between. CDR3 DNA: TGTGCCAGCAGTCCCCCCCAGACTATGGGCTACACCTTC. Translated: CASSPPQTMGYTF.

The V gene is TRBV3-1 (or the pseudogene TRBV3-2), the J gene TRBJ1-1, with TRBD1 as a possible D gene (6 bases). The length of the CDR3 is 19 residues. From germline, CDR1 is LGHDT and CDR2 YNNKEL (reference sequence). V was pared by 0 bases and J by 1 base, with 21 bases between. CDR3 in amino acids: CASSQEPGQTGSWNTEAFF. CDR3 nucleotides: TGTGCCAGCAGCCAAGAACCCGGACAGACTGGCAGTTGGAACACTGAAGCTTTCTTT.

V usage is TRBV2 and J usage is TRBJ1-5; D unresolved. The CDR3 length is 14 residues. V was clipped by 2 bases and J by 7 bases, with 12 bases between them. The germline V gene has CDR1 SNHLY and CDR2 FYNNEI. CDR3 sequence: CASSEYYDGQPQHF. CDR3 nucleotides: TGTGCCAGCAGTGAATACTACGATGGGCAGCCCCAGCATTTT.